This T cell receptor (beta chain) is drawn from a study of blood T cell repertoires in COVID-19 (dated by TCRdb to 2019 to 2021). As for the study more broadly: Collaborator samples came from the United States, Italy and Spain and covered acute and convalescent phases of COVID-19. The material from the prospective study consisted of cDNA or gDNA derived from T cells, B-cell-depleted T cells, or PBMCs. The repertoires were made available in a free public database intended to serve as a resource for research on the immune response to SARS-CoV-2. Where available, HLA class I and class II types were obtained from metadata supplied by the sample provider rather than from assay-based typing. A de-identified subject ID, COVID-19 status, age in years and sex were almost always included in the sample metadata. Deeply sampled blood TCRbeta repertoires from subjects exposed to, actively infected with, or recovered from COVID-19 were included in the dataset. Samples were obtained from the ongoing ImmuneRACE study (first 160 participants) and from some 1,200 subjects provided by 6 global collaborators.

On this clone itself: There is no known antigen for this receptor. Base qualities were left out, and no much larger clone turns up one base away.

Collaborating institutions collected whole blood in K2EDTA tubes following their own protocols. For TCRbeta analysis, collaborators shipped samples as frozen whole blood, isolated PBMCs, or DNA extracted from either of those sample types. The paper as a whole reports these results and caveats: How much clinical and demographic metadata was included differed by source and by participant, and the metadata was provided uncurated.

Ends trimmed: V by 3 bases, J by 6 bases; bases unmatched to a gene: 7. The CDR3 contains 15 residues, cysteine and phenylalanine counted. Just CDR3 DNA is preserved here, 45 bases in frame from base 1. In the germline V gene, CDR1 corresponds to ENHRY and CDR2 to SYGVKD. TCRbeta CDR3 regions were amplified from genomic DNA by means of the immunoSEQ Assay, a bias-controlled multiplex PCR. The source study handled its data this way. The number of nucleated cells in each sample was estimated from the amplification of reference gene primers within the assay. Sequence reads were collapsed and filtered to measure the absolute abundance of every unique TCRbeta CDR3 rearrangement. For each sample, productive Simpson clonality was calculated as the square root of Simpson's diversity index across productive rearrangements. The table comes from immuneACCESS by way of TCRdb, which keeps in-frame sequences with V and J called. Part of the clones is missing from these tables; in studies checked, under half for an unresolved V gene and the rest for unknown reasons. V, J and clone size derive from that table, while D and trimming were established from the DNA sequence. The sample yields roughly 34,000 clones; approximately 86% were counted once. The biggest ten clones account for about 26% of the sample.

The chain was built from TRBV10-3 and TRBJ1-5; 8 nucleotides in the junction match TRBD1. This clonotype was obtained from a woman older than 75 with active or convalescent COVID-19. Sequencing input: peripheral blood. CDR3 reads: CAISDSQGALQPQHF. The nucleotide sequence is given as TGTGCCATCAGTGACTCCCAGGGGGCTCTTCAGCCCCAGCATTTT.